What follows are 29 T cell receptor beta chains derived from one specimen sequenced in a study of tumor-infiltrating lymphocytes in oesophageal squamous cell carcinoma. MiXCR, run by TCRdb on the PCR reads, gives a single entry per CDR3 protein. The data contain roughly 15,000 distinct CDR3 sequences, 53% of them seen just once; the ten biggest clones take up around 20%. Material for sequencing was esophageal tumor tissue. The receptor source for this set is a male donor with esophageal squamous cell carcinoma.

This chain connects TRBV7-6 to TRBJ2-3, with 7 bases aligning to TRBD2. The CDR3 contains 16 residues. The trim removed 1 base at V and 3 bases at J, leaving 7 bases unmatched. Germline CDR1 SGHVS, CDR2 FNYEAQ. The chain's CDR3 is CASSLGASGPTDTQYF. DNA for the CDR3: TGTGCCAGCAGCTTAGGGGCTAGCGGCCCGACAGATACGCAGTATTTT.

This clonotype was counted many times. Germline is not matched at one junction end, which may reflect a read error. The genes are TRBV5-4 and TRBJ1-4; D might be TRBD1 (5 bases). The length of the CDR3 is 15 residues. Germline CDR1 and CDR2: SGHNT and YYREEE (reference sequence). The CDR3 bases are TGCGCCAGCAGCTGGGGGACGGCGGTCGGTGAAAAACTGTTTTTT. Its protein product is CASSWGTAVGEKLFF.

By proportion, this clonotype is medium-sized. The chain uses TRBV7-2 and TRBJ2-7; TRBD2 agrees at 7 bases. The CDR3 consists of 14 residues. From germline, CDR1 is SGHTA and CDR2 FQGNSA. The junction had 1 base not matched to a gene; V was cut back by 0 bases and J by 2 bases. The CDR3: CASSLAGGPYEQYF. The CDR3 DNA reads TGTGCCAGCAGCTTAGCGGGAGGGCCCTACGAGCAGTACTTC.

V and J are TRBV7-2 and TRBJ2-5, with 7 bases matching TRBD2. CDR3 length equals 15 residues. In germline, CDR1 is SGHTA, CDR2 FQGNSA. The ends lost 11 bases at V and 1 base at J; junction bases unmatched: 13. In DNA, the CDR3 is TGTGCCTCCTCTTACCGAGCGGGGATCCAAGAGACCCAGTACTTC. It codes for CASSYRAGIQETQYF.

V gene TRBV5-3 combines with J gene TRBJ2-1, with TRBD2 matching over 10 bases. The DNA end favors TRBJ2-7, so the J call may be wrong. TRBV5-3 is marked as an open reading frame, function uncertain. The CDR3 length is 13 residues. CDR3 DNA sequence: TGTGCCAGCAGCGGGAGGGTGGGGTACGAGCAGTACTTC. Translation: CASSGRVGYEQYF.

Notes on this clonotype: The final CDR3 position lacks the conserved phenylalanine or tryptophan, pointing to a likely read error. It is unclear where the CDR3 begins or ends on the DNA, so no DNA is shown, and the CDR3 is as TCRdb lists it. The chain employs TRBV12-3 or TRBV12-4 and TRBJ1-1; the table's D call of TRBD1 was not tested on the DNA. The CDR3 is 19 residues long, ends included. This CDR3 is CASSREGTPGRTMSSTSGQ.

This clonotype was seen a single time. V gene TRBV7-2 combines with J gene TRBJ2-1; D gene uncertain. Per the germline V gene, CDR1 is SGHTA and CDR2 is FQGNSA. The length of the CDR3 is 14 residues. V lost 5 bases to trimming and J lost 1 base, with 9 bases between them. CDR3 nucleotide sequence: TGTGCCAGCAGCGCATACGGATCCTACAATGAGCAGTTCTTC. Translated, it gives CASSAYGSYNEQFF.

V and J are TRBV19 and TRBJ1-2; 8 bases are a match to TRBD2. The DNA end is more similar to TRBJ2-1, so the J call may be wrong. Germline-derived CDR1 and CDR2 are LNHDA and SQIVND (reference sequence). The CDR3 runs 15 residues. CDR3 bases: TGTGCCAGTAGTACCGGGACTAGGGGTTACAATGAGCAGTTCTTC. Protein sequence: CASSTGTRGYNEQFF.

Regarding this clonotype: A much larger clone is a single base away; this may be a read error. The chain recombines TRBV15 with TRBJ2-7; a possible D gene is TRBD1 (6 bases). V lost 5 bases and J lost 7, with 18 bases in between. The germline gives CDR1 LNHNV, CDR2 YYDKDF (reference sequence). The CDR3 runs 14 residues. DNA of the CDR3: TGTGCCACCAGCTTTAGGACAGCCAACAATGAGCAGTACTTC. Translating it yields CATSFRTANNEQYF. Combining the CDR3 with reference TRBV15 and TRBJ2-7 gives the whole variable domain DAMVIQNPRYQVTQFGKPVTLSCSQTLNHNVMYWYQQKSSQAPKLLFHYYDKDFNNEADTPDNFQSRRPNTSFCFLDIRSPGLGDTAMYLCATSFRTANNEQYFGPGTRLTVT.

J is TRBJ2-1 and V is TRBV28; D not resolved. The J call could be wrong; TRBJ1-2 is a better fit for the DNA end. CDR3 length: 16 amino acids. Germline assignment: CDR1 MDHEN and CDR2 SYDVKM. CDR3 amino acids: CASSSPDHSLIEGYTF. DNA of the CDR3: TGTGCCAGCAGTTCCCCCGACCACTCGCTTATCGAAGGCTACACCTTC.

This clonotype turned up a few times. The chain employs TRBV7-4 and TRBJ2-1, with unresolved D. The CDR3 is 12 residues long. V lost 4 bases and J 4 bases, leaving 5 bases between the germline ends. Germline V lookup: CDR1 SGHVT, CDR2 SQSDAQ. The CDR3 protein is CASSSTYNEQFF. The CDR3 region has the DNA TGTGCCAGCAGCTCTACTTACAATGAGCAGTTCTTC.

A remark on this clonotype: As the CDR3 is not closed by the conserved phenylalanine or tryptophan, this likely results from a read error. The DNA is left out, because the CDR3 cannot be placed on it with certainty; the CDR3 is given as TCRdb lists it. The chain joins TRBV27 to TRBJ2-6. Germline CDR1 MNHEY, CDR2 SMNVEV (reference sequence). The CDR3 sequence runs 17 residues, both termini included. The chain's CDR3 is CASSSRWGPNYGYTFGS.

This clonotype was seen only once. This CDR3 fails to terminate in the conserved phenylalanine or tryptophan, so it likely reflects a read error. The limits of the CDR3 on the DNA are not certain, so only TCRdb's listed CDR3 is given. The chain has TRBV7-6 and TRBJ2-3; TRBD1 is the table's D call, not checked against the DNA. The CDR3 comprises 18 residues, both ends counted. Germline values: CDR1 SGHVS, CDR2 FNYEAQ. The CDR3 sequence is CASSPGTGVFRDTQYFGA.

The chain carries TRBV7-8 and TRBJ2-1, with TRBD1 matching over 8 bases. The trim removed 6 bases at V and 0 bases at J, leaving 7 bases unmatched. The CDR3 is 16 amino acids. Germline-derived CDR1 and CDR2 are SGHVS and FQNEAQ. In DNA form, the CDR3 reads TGTGCCAGCAGACCCCGAACAGGGGGCTCCTACAATGAGCAGTTCTTC. Translation: CASRPRTGGSYNEQFF.

The rearrangement uses TRBV12-3 or TRBV12-4 and TRBJ2-3; 8 nucleotides agree with TRBD2. The J call may not be correct, given that the DNA end is closer to TRBJ2-1. This CDR3 is built from 15 residues. The CDR3 bases are TGTGCCAGCAGTTTAAGGGGACTAGGGGATTTCGAGCAGTTCTTC. Residues: CASSLRGLGDFEQFF.

This clonotype was detected only once. A read error is possible here, since a much larger clone lies one base away. The CDR3 spells CASSQNRVNTEAFF. CDR3 coding DNA: TGTGCCAGCAGCCAGAACAGGGTGAACACTGAAGCTTTCTTT. The chain has TRBV7-6 and TRBJ2-3; TRBD1 might be the D (6 bases). The DNA end lines up better with TRBJ1-1; the J call may be wrong. The CDR3 covers 14 residues. Germline V gene data show CDR1 as SGHVS and CDR2 as FNYEAQ.

The chain uses TRBV6-6 and TRBJ1-4; 7 nucleotides align to TRBD1. Germline CDR1 MNHNY, CDR2 SVGAGI (reference sequence). V was pared by 6 bases and J by 1 base, with 11 bases of the junction left unmatched. This CDR3 is built from 17 residues. The CDR3 DNA reads TGTGCCAGCAGGGGGGGACAGATCTTCAGAACTAATGAAAAACTGTTTTTT. This sequence encodes CASRGGQIFRTNEKLFF.

This clonotype has just one count. The chain combines TRBV5-1 with TRBJ1-3; D is uncertain. This CDR3 region has 12 residues. Deletions cut 0 bases from V and 6 bases from J, with 4 bases between. Germline CDR1 and CDR2: SGHRS and YFSETQ. CDR3 residues: CASSLDLNTIYF. The CDR3 DNA is TGCGCCAGCAGCTTGGACCTAAACACCATATATTTT. The full variable domain, with the rest looked up from reference TRBV5-1 and TRBJ1-3, is KAGVTQTPRYLIKTRGQQVTLSCSPISGHRSVSWYQQTPGQGLQFLFEYFSETQRNKGNFPGRFSGRQFSNSRSEMNVSTLELGDSALYLCASSLDLNTIYFGEGSWLTVV.

This clonotype was seen many times. The rearrangement links TRBV5-1 to TRBJ1-2; no firm D call. The V end was cut by 0 bases, the J end by 8 bases, with 11 bases between. The germline gives CDR1 SGHRS, CDR2 YFSETQ. CDR3 length equals 13 residues. The CDR3 DNA sequence: TGCGCCAGCAGCTTGGGCGGGGATTCGGGCTACACCTTC. Its translation: CASSLGGDSGYTF.

This clonotype showed up just a few times. The chain's CDR3 is CASSWALGTYEQYF. The CDR3 DNA is TGTGCCAGCAGCTGGGCGCTAGGAACCTACGAGCAGTACTTC. The chain joins TRBV5-6 to TRBJ2-6; D uncertain. The DNA end lines up better with TRBJ2-7; the J call may be wrong. Germline V gene data show CDR1 as SGHDT and CDR2 as YYEEEE. This CDR3 is 14 amino acids long.

Points on this clonotype: The DNA is left out, because the CDR3 cannot be placed on it with certainty; the CDR3 is given as TCRdb lists it. The chain recombines TRBV7-2 with TRBJ2-6; TRBD2 is taken as the D call from the table, unchecked against the DNA. The CDR3 totals 19 residues, both ends included. Germline CDR1 is SGHTA and CDR2 is FQGNSA. The CDR3 sequence: CASSDTEGGSLTLRAVLRF.

The table lists this clonotype with a count of one. The V and J genes are TRBV19 and TRBJ2-4, with unresolved D. The end of the DNA aligns better with TRBJ2-5, so the J call may be wrong. The CDR3 runs 12 residues. Germline-derived CDR1 and CDR2 are LNHDA and SQIVND (reference sequence). The CDR3 coding sequence is TGTGCCAGTAGTATGAACCGGGAGACCCAGTACTTC. Its protein product is CASSMNRETQYF.

This clonotype is labeled as medium-sized. The V call is TRBV6-1, the J call TRBJ2-7; no reliable D call. This CDR3 is built from 12 residues. The germline V gene has CDR1 MNHNS and CDR2 SASEGT. Trimming pared 6 bases from V and 2 bases from J, leaving 8 bases between. CDR3 region: CASRPGPYEQYF. The CDR3 region has the DNA TGTGCCAGCAGACCGGGCCCCTACGAGCAGTACTTC.

The J gene is TRBJ2-3, the V gene TRBV6-6; 7 nucleotides match TRBD2. J was trimmed by 2 bases and V by 5 bases; bases with no gene match: 10. CDR1 is MNHNY and CDR2 is SVGAGI in the germline V gene (reference sequence). There are 16 residues in the CDR3. The CDR3 DNA sequence: TGTGCCAGCAGTAAAAGGGCTAGCGGCCACACAGATACGCAGTATTTT. Its protein product is CASSKRASGHTDTQYF.

The V call is TRBV12-3 or TRBV12-4, the J call TRBJ2-7; perhaps TRBD1 as D (6 bases). The CDR3 length is 16 residues. The germline V and J ends were trimmed by 0 bases and 2 bases, with 14 bases remaining between them. CDR3 region: CASSLAGGGQTYEQYF. The CDR3 DNA is TGTGCCAGCAGTTTAGCCGGTGGGGGACAAACCTACGAGCAGTACTTC.

This clonotype was seen a few times. This chain uses TRBV7-2 with TRBJ2-3, with D hard to call. Trimming left V 0 bases short and J 2 bases short, with 9 bases between. Germline V CDR1 and CDR2: SGHTA, FQGNSA. The CDR3 runs 15 residues. CDR3 residues: CASSLAGSVTDTQYF. CDR3 sequence (DNA): TGTGCCAGCAGCTTAGCCGGATCAGTCACAGATACGCAGTATTTT. The full variable domain, with the rest looked up from reference TRBV7-2 and TRBJ2-3, is GAGVSQSPSNKVTEKGKDVELRCDPISGHTALYWYRQSLGQGLEFLIYFQGNSAPDKSGLPSDRFSAERTGGSVSTLTIQRTQQEDSAVYLCASSLAGSVTDTQYFGPGTRLTVL.

The chain combines TRBV7-6 with TRBJ2-3; D not resolved. Germline CDR1 SGHVS, CDR2 FNYEAQ. V gave up 1 base and J gave up 0 bases, with 8 bases separating them. This CDR3 comprises 15 residues. This CDR3 reads CASSLEGLSTDTQYF. The CDR3 nucleotides read TGTGCCAGCAGCTTAGAGGGTCTGAGCACAGATACGCAGTATTTT.

Judged by abundance, this clonotype is medium-sized. The chain employs TRBV7-2 and TRBJ2-7; TRBD1 agrees at 8 bases. The ends lost 1 base at V and 1 base at J; junction bases unmatched: 3. Germline loops: CDR1 SGHTA, CDR2 FQGNSA. CDR3 length equals 15 residues. CDR3 nucleotide sequence: TGTGCCAGCAGCTTAGTAGGGACAGGTTCCTACGAGCAGTACTTC. It yields the protein CASSLVGTGSYEQYF.

This chain connects TRBV7-2 to TRBJ1-1, with TRBD1 as a possible D gene (5 bases). Germline V lookup: CDR1 SGHTA, CDR2 FQGNSA. V was pared by 6 bases and J by 4 bases, with 12 bases between. The CDR3 extends over 13 amino acids. The CDR3 nucleotides are TGTGCCAGCAGGGCCCCCCAGGGCACTGAAGCTTTCTTT. It yields the protein CASRAPQGTEAFF.